This T cell receptor (beta chain) was identified during a study of T cell responses to AZD1222 COVID-19 vaccine. General study results and limits: Spike as a whole was targeted by vaccine-associated CD4 TCRs, dominant at 160-218 and 743-854. All repertoire sampling was performed exclusively after the peak T cell response. There were mostly white British donors and more females than males, and clonal diversity was possibly underestimated.

J lost 8 bases, V lost 3 bases, and 4 bases had no gene match. Germline lookup yields CDR1 SGHTA and CDR2 FQGNSA. The CDR3 covers 15 residues. About this clone: The antigen is not known.

Generated by immunoSEQ multiplex PCR, the TCRdb table keeps only in-frame clones and is missing some. The table shows 100,000 to 150,000 clones, with approximately 88% occurring only once. This chain uses TRBV7-2 with TRBJ2-3; 14 nucleotides agree with TRBD2. Material: peripheral blood, obtained on day 0 of AZD1222 vaccination. This TCR was recovered from an adult in good health. CDR3 sequence: CASSLDGTSGGTQYF. The CDR3 DNA reads TGTGCCAGCAGCTTGGATGGGACTAGCGGGGGTACGCAGTATTTT. The full variable domain, completed using reference TRBV7-2 and TRBJ2-3, is GAGVSQSPSNKVTEKGKDVELRCDPISGHTALYWYRQSLGQGLEFLIYFQGNSAPDKSGLPSDRFSAERTGGSVSTLTIQRTQQEDSAVYLCASSLDGTSGGTQYFGPGTRLTVL.